What follows are 13 T cell receptor beta chains derived from one specimen sequenced in a study of CD8 T cells in Susac syndrome. Reverse transcription used about 0.45 to 1 ug RNA and random hexamers. TCRdb ran MiXCR on the immunoSEQ multiplex PCR reads and lists one entry per CDR3 protein. The profile shows roughly 120,000 distinct CDR3 sequences, about 95% of them singletons. The specimen sequenced was CD4+ T cells from PBMCs. The receptors were sampled from a human donor in good health.

V is TRBV3-1 and J is TRBJ2-4; weak D call: TRBD1 (8 bases). The CDR3 runs to 13 residues. The germline gives CDR1 LGHDT, CDR2 YNNKEL (reference sequence). Trimming cost V 5 bases and J 8 bases, with 13 bases left between them. The CDR3 spells CASSTGGVDIQYF. CDR3 coding DNA: TGTGCCAGCAGCACAGGGGGGGTAGACATTCAGTACTTC. Using reference TRBV3-1 and TRBJ2-4 for the parts outside the CDR3, the full variable domain is DTAVSQTPKYLVTQMGNDKSIKCEQNLGHDTMYWYKQDSKKFLKIMFSYNNKELIINETVPNRFSPKSPDKAHLNLHINSLELGDSAVYFCASSTGGVDIQYFGAGTRLSVL.

The chain has TRBV10-3 and TRBJ2-7, with D unresolved. Germline CDR1 reads ENHRY; CDR2 reads SYGVKD. Trimming shortened V by 6 bases and J by 7 bases, and 10 bases separated the two germline ends. CDR3 size: 11 residues. Here the CDR3 reads CAISRAMEQYF. CDR3 nucleotides: TGTGCCATCAGCCGAGCAATGGAGCAGTACTTC.

The chain employs TRBV20-1 and TRBJ2-7, with D unresolved. The CDR3 loop spans 11 amino acids. The V end was cut by 3 bases, the J end by 7 bases, with 10 bases between. The germline CDR1 and CDR2 sequences are DFQATT and SNEGSKA (reference sequence). CDR3 sequence (DNA): TGCAGTGCTAGCATGCGGCCAGAGCAGTACTTC. As protein: CSASMRPEQYF.

This chain joins TRBV29-1 and TRBJ1-2; the D gene is possibly TRBD1 (6 bases). V lost 5 bases, J lost 4 bases, and 14 bases lay in between. Germline lookup yields CDR1 SQVTM and CDR2 ANQGSEA. The CDR3 loop spans 13 amino acids. CDR3 protein: CSVRRGFGYGYTF. CDR3 DNA sequence: TGCAGCGTTCGAAGGGGGTTTGGCTATGGCTACACCTTC.

The chain is built from TRBV3-1 and TRBJ1-3, with TRBD1 matching 7 bases. The germline gives CDR1 LGHDT, CDR2 YNNKEL (reference sequence). The CDR3 is made up of 16 amino acids. The V and J ends lost 4 bases and 1 base, in that order; junction bases with no gene match: 7. For the CDR3, the DNA is TGTGCCAGCAGCCGGCGACAGGGAAGATCTGGAAACACCATATATTTT. Its protein product is CASSRRQGRSGNTIYF. Based on the CDR3 plus reference TRBV3-1 and TRBJ1-3, the full variable domain is DTAVSQTPKYLVTQMGNDKSIKCEQNLGHDTMYWYKQDSKKFLKIMFSYNNKELIINETVPNRFSPKSPDKAHLNLHINSLELGDSAVYFCASSRRQGRSGNTIYFGEGSWLTVV.

The V and J genes are TRBV7-3 and TRBJ2-3; D unresolved. The CDR3 spans 14 residues. Germline CDR1 and CDR2: SGHTA and FQGTGA. Trimming stripped 1 base from V and 1 base from J, with 6 bases between. CDR3 in DNA: TGTGCCAGCAGCTTAAGTCGGGGCACAGATACGCAGTATTTT. It specifies CASSLSRGTDTQYF.

The rearrangement links TRBV12-3 or TRBV12-4 to TRBJ2-7; 9 positions match TRBD1. The CDR3 runs 13 residues. V was pared by 3 bases and J by 4 bases, with 1 base of the junction left unmatched. The CDR3 DNA reads TGTGCCAGCAGTTTTGGACAGGGGTACGAGCAGTACTTC. Translation: CASSFGQGYEQYF.

The J gene is TRBJ2-6, the V gene TRBV9, with a possible D match to TRBD1 (6 bases). Germline-derived CDR1 and CDR2 are SGDLS and YYNGEE. Trimming cost V 4 bases and J 16 bases, with 21 bases left between them. CDR3 size: 14 residues. The CDR3 loop reads CASSTRTGSPGLTF. In DNA form, the CDR3 reads TGTGCCAGCAGCACCCGTACAGGGTCCCCCGGTCTGACTTTC.

The J gene is TRBJ1-1, the V gene TRBV7-2; no clear D gene. Deletions cut 5 bases from V and 4 bases from J, with 11 bases between. This CDR3 is 13 amino acids long. The germline CDR1 and CDR2 sequences are SGHTA and FQGNSA. CDR3 protein: CASSLGVTTEAFF. The CDR3 nucleotides are TGTGCCAGCAGCCTCGGGGTGACCACTGAAGCTTTCTTT.

This rearrangement joins TRBV24-1 to TRBJ2-2; 8 positions match TRBD2. V lost 6 bases, J lost 2 bases, and 10 bases stayed unmatched. This CDR3 contains 17 residues. The germline gives CDR1 KGHDR, CDR2 SFDVKD. CDR3 loop: CATSPGGVAENTGELFF. The CDR3 region has the DNA TGTGCCACCAGTCCCGGGGGGGTAGCTGAAAACACCGGGGAGCTGTTTTTT.

The chain is built from TRBV20-1 and TRBJ1-4; 12 nucleotides agree with TRBD1. Germline assignment: CDR1 DFQATT and CDR2 SNEGSKA (reference sequence). Trimming removed 3 bases from V and 8 bases from J; junction bases left unmatched: 4. The CDR3 covers 14 residues. The CDR3 loop reads CSASWGQGAEKLFF. The CDR3 bases are TGCAGTGCTAGCTGGGGACAGGGGGCAGAAAAACTGTTTTTT.

The chain is built from TRBV23-1 and TRBJ2-7, with TRBD2 matching 13 bases. Being an ORF, TRBV23-1 has a function that is uncertain. V lost 4 bases to trimming and J lost 5 bases; unmatched junction nucleotides: 5. This CDR3 is 15 amino acids long. CDR3 DNA sequence: TGCGCCAGCAGTCCACTAGCGGGGGGGCACGACGAGCAGTACTTC. It encodes CASSPLAGGHDEQYF.

The table lists this clonotype with a few counts. The gene calls are TRBV13 and TRBJ1-5; D remains unclear. V was pared by 2 bases and J by 2 bases, with 4 bases between. Looked up from germline, CDR1 is PRHDT and CDR2 is FYEKMQ (reference sequence). This CDR3 has 13 residues. CDR3 nucleotides: TGTGCCAGCAGCTTATCCCGCAATCAGCCCCAGCATTTT. Amino acids: CASSLSRNQPQHF.